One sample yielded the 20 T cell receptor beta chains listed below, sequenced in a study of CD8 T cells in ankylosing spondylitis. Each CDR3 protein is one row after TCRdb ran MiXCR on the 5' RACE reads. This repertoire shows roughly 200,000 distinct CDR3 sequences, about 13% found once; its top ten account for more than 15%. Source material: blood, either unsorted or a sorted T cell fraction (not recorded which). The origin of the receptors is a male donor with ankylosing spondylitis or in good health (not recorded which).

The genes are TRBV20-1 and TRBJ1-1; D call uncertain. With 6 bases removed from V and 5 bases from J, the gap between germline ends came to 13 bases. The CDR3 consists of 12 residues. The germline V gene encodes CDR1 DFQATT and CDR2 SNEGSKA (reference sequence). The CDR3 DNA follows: TGCAGTGCCCCAACTCCGGGTACTGAAGCTTTCTTT. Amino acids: CSAPTPGTEAFF.

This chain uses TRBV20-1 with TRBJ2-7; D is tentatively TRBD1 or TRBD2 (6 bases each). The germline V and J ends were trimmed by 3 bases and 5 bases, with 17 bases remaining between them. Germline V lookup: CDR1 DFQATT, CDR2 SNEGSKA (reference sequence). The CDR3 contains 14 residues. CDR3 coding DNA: TGCAGTGCTAGCGGTGGGGGGCTTTGGGACGAGCAGTACTTC. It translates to CSASGGGLWDEQYF.

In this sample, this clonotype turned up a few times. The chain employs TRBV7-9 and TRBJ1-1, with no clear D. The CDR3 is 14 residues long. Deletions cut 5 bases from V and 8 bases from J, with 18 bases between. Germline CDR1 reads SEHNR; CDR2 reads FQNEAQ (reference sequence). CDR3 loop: CASSADSPRSEAFF. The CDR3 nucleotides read TGTGCCAGCAGCGCAGACTCGCCCCGGTCGGAAGCTTTCTTT.

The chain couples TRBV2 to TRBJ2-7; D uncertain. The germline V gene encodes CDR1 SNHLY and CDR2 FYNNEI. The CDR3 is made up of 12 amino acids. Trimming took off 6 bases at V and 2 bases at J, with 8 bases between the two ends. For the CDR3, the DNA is TGTGCCAGCAGGGGTCCGACCTACGAGCAGTACTTC. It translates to CASRGPTYEQYF.

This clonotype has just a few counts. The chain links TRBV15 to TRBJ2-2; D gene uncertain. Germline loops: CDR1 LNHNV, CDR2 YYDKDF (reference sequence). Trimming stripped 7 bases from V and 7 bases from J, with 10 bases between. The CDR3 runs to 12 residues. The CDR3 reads CATIRADGELFF. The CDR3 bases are TGTGCCACCATCCGGGCAGACGGGGAGCTGTTTTTT.

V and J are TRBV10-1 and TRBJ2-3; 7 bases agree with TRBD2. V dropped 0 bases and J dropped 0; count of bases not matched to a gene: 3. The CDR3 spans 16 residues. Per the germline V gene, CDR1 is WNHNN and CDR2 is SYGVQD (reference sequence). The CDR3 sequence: CASSESMGGSTDTQYF. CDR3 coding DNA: TGCGCCAGCAGTGAGTCCATGGGGGGGAGCACAGATACGCAGTATTTT.

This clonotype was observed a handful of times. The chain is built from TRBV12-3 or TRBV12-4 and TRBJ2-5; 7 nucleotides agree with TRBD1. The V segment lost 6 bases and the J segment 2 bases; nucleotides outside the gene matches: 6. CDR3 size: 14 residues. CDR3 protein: CASSGTADQETQYF. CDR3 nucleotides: TGTGCCAGCAGCGGGACAGCGGATCAAGAGACCCAGTACTTC.

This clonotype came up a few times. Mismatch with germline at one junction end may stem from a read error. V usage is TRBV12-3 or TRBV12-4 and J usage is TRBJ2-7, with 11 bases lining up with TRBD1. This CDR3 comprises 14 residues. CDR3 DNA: TGTGCCAGAAGTTTAGGGACAGGGGGCTACGAGCAGTACTTC. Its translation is CARSLGTGGYEQYF.

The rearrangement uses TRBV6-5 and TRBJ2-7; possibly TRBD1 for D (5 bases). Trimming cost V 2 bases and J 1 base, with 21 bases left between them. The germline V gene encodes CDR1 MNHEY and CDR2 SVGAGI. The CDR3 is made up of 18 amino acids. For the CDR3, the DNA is TGTGCCAGCAGTTACAGACAGCGAGATACAAGAAATTCCTACGAGCAGTACTTC. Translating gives CASSYRQRDTRNSYEQYF.

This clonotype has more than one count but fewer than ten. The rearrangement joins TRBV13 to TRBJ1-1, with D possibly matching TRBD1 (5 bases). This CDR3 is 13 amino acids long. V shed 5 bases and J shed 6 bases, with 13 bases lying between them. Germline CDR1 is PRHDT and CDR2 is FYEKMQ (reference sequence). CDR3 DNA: TGTGCCAGCAGCCAGGACAACGGGGCTGAAGCTTTCTTT. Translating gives CASSQDNGAEAFF.

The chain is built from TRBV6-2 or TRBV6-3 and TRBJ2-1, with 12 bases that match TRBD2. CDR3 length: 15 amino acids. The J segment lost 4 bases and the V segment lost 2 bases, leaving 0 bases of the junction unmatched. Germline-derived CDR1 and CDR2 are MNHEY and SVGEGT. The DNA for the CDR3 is TGTGCCAGCAGTTACGGACTAGCGGGGTACAATGAGCAGTTCTTC. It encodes CASSYGLAGYNEQFF.

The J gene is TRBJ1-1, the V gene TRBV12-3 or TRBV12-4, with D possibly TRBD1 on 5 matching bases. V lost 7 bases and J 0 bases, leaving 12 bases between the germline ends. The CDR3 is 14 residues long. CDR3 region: CASTRWGMNTEAFF. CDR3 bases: TGTGCCAGCACCCGTTGGGGGATGAACACTGAAGCTTTCTTT.

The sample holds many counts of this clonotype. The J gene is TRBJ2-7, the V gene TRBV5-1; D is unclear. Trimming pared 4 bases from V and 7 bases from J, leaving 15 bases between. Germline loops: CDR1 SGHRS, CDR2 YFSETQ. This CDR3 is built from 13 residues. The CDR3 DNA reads TGCGCCAGCAGCGCCGGCTTCCCTACGGAGCAGTACTTC. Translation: CASSAGFPTEQYF.

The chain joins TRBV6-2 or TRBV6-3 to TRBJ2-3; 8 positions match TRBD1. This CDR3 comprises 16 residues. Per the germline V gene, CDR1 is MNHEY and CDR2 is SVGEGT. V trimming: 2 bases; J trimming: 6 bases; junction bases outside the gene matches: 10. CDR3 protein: CASSYLETGVRDTQYF. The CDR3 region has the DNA TGTGCCAGCAGTTACCTCGAGACAGGGGTGAGGGATACGCAGTATTTT.

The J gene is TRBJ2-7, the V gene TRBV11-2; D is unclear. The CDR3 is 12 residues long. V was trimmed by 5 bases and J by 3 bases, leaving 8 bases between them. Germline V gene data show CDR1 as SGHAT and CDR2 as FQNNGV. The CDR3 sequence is CASSDSYYEQYF. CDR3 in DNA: TGTGCCAGCAGCGACTCCTACTACGAGCAGTACTTC.

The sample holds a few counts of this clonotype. The CDR3 nucleotides read TGCAGTGCTTCTTCGGGGGAGATAGGAGCTTTCTTT. It is translated as CSASSGEIGAFF. The V and J genes are TRBV20-1 and TRBJ1-1, with D perhaps TRBD1 (5 bases). V lost 5 bases and J 10 bases, leaving 17 bases between the germline ends. The CDR3 is 12 amino acids. The germline V gene has CDR1 DFQATT and CDR2 SNEGSKA (reference sequence).

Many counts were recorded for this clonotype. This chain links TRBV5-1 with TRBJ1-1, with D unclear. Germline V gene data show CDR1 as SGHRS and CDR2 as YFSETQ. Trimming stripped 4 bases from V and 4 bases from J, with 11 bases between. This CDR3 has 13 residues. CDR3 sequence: CASSPVLPTEAFF. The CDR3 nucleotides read TGCGCCAGCAGCCCTGTATTACCCACTGAAGCTTTCTTT.

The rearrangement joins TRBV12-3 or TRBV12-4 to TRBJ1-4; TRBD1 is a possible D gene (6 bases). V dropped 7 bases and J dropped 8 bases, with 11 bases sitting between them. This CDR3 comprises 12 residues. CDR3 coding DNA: TGTGCCAGCAATCGGGGGCGGGAAAAACTGTTTTTT. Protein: CASNRGREKLFF.

The CDR3 region has the DNA TGCGCCAGCAGGGAGGAGCGGACCAACTATGGCTACACCTTC. This encodes CASREERTNYGYTF. This rearrangement joins TRBV5-1 to TRBJ1-2; D not resolved. Germline V gives CDR1 SGHRS, CDR2 YFSETQ. V lost 5 bases and J lost 2, with 13 bases in between. The CDR3 consists of 14 residues.

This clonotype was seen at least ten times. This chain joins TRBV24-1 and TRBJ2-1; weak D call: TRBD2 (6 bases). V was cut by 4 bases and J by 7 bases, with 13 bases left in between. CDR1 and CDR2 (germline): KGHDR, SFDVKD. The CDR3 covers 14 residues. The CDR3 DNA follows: TGTGCCACCAGTGAGCATACCGGGACTAATGAGCAGTTCTTC. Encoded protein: CATSEHTGTNEQFF.